These 22 T cell receptor beta chains originate from one sample sequenced in a study of blood T cell repertoires in COVID-19 (dated by TCRdb to 2020 to 2021). Receptor libraries were prepared by the immunoSEQ multiplex PCR assay. Not all clones reach the TCRdb copy of this immuneACCESS table, which keeps in-frame sequences only. Checked studies attribute under half of the gap to unresolved V genes and leave the rest unexplained. This sample is represented by approximately 65,000 clones; 79% of them were singletons. The ten largest clones add up to approximately 20% of the sample. Sample: peripheral blood. Receptors were obtained from a woman aged 80 or over with active or convalescent COVID-19.

This clone occurred a few times. The gene calls are TRBV4-1 and TRBJ1-3; no definite D call. The V end lost 4 bases, the J end lost 2 bases, and 12 bases lay between the germline ends. This CDR3 region has 15 residues. The germline V gene has CDR1 MGHRA and CDR2 YSYEKL. Here the CDR3 reads CASSPSLRAGNTIYF. CDR3 nucleotide sequence: TGCGCCAGCAGCCCGTCCCTAAGAGCTGGAAACACCATATATTTT.

This chain uses TRBV12-3 or TRBV12-4 with TRBJ1-2; D not certain. V lost 4 bases and J lost 7, with 10 bases in between. The CDR3 runs 12 residues. The CDR3 DNA reads as TGTGCCAGCAGTTGGCGGGCAGGTGGCTACACCTTC. The encoded protein is CASSWRAGGYTF.

The chain links TRBV25-1 to TRBJ1-4; D not certain. V shed 3 bases and J shed 6 bases, with 14 bases lying between them. Germline CDR1 is MGHDK and CDR2 is SYGVNS. The CDR3 has 15 amino acids. The CDR3 DNA reads as TGTGCCAGCAGTGATGGTACTTCAGGCTATGAAAAACTGTTTTTT. The encoded protein is CASSDGTSGYEKLFF.

The chain links TRBV9 to TRBJ2-1; the match to TRBD1 covers 9 bases. The junction had 7 bases not matched to a gene; V was cut back by 7 bases and J by 8 bases. The CDR3 length is 13 residues. Germline V gene lookup returns CDR1 SGDLS and CDR2 YYNGEE. The CDR3 region has the DNA TGTGCCAGCGGAGAGACAGGGGGTTATGAGCAGTTCTTC. Translation gives CASGETGGYEQFF.

V usage is TRBV2 and J usage is TRBJ2-1, with D perhaps matching TRBD1 (6 bases). The V and J ends lost 5 bases and 8 bases respectively, with 16 bases between them. CDR1 SNHLY and CDR2 FYNNEI come from the germline V gene. This CDR3 has 14 amino acids. In DNA, the CDR3 is TGTGCCAGCAGTCCTCGGACAGCAATGGATGAGCAGTTCTTC. This encodes CASSPRTAMDEQFF.

The chain couples TRBV4-1 to TRBJ2-1; possibly TRBD2 for D (6 bases). This CDR3 contains 12 residues. Germline loops: CDR1 MGHRA, CDR2 YSYEKL. Trimming shortened V by 3 bases and J by 16 bases, and 16 bases separated the two germline ends. In DNA form, the CDR3 reads TGCGCCAGCAGCCATCCCAGACGGGGGTTTTTCTTC. Residues: CASSHPRRGFFF.

In this sample, this clone turned up many times. The chain uses TRBV3-1 (or the pseudogene TRBV3-2) and TRBJ1-2; no clear D. Germline V gene lookup returns CDR1 LGHDT and CDR2 YNNKEL (reference sequence). The CDR3 sequence is 14 residues long. The V end lost 2 bases, the J end lost 6 bases, and 13 bases lay between the germline ends. CDR3 region: CASSQLTGRDGYTF. The CDR3 bases are TGTGCCAGCAGCCAATTGACGGGAAGAGATGGCTACACCTTC.

The chain combines TRBV6-1 with TRBJ1-2, with 10 bases aligning to TRBD1. V shed 4 bases and J 7 bases; nucleotides not matched to a gene: 12. The germline V gene encodes CDR1 MNHNS and CDR2 SASEGT. The CDR3 length is 16 residues. The CDR3 DNA follows: TGTGCCAGCAGTGCCCGGACAGGGGGTGAAGGCGGTGGCTACACCTTC. Translated, it gives CASSARTGGEGGGYTF.

The chain has TRBV7-3 and TRBJ2-2, with 9 bases lining up with TRBD2. The germline V gene has CDR1 SGHTA and CDR2 FQGTGA. V lost 4 bases, J lost 3 bases, and 6 bases stayed unmatched. The CDR3 extends over 16 amino acids. The DNA for the CDR3 is TGTGCCAGCAGCTCTAAGCGGGGGGCGGACACCGGGGAGCTGTTTTTT. Its protein is CASSSKRGADTGELFF. The full variable domain, its missing parts supplied by reference TRBV7-3 and TRBJ2-2, is GAGVSQTPSNKVTEKGKYVELRCDPISGHTALYWYRQSLGQGPEFLIYFQGTGAADDSGLPNDRFFAVRPEGSVSTLKIQRTERGDSAVYLCASSSKRGADTGELFFGEGSRLTVL.

Here the CDR3 reads CASSLDRGAGELFF. CDR3 nucleotides: TGTGCCAGCAGCTTGGATCGGGGAGCCGGGGAGCTGTTTTTT. The gene calls are TRBV5-4 and TRBJ2-2, with D possibly being TRBD2 (5 bases). V lost 0 bases to trimming and J lost 6 bases, with 9 bases between them. Germline lookup yields CDR1 SGHNT and CDR2 YYREEE (reference sequence). CDR3 length: 14 residues.

The chain links TRBV27 to TRBJ1-6; a possible D gene is TRBD1 (6 bases). V was pared by 4 bases and J by 8 bases, with 12 bases between. CDR1 is MNHEY and CDR2 is SMNVEV in the germline V gene (reference sequence). This CDR3 spans 14 amino acids. The CDR3 loop reads CASSSADSYSPLHF. CDR3 bases: TGTGCCAGCAGTTCCGCGGACAGCTATTCACCCCTCCACTTT.

V gene TRBV2 combines with J gene TRBJ2-3, with 14 positions matching TRBD2. V gave up 2 bases and J gave up 7 bases; unmatched junction bases: 2. Germline V gene data show CDR1 as SNHLY and CDR2 as FYNNEI. The CDR3 is 15 amino acids. This CDR3 is CASSERTSGGNTQYF. CDR3 bases: TGTGCCAGCAGTGAACGGACTAGCGGGGGGAATACGCAGTATTTT.

This chain connects TRBV5-4 to TRBJ1-2, with unresolved D. The CDR3 has 14 residues. From germline, CDR1 is SGHNT and CDR2 YYREEE (reference sequence). The V end lost 0 bases, the J end lost 4 bases, and 10 bases lay between the germline ends. As DNA, the CDR3 is TGTGCCAGCAGCTTGGGTAACCTACTCTATGGCTACACCTTC. Amino acids: CASSLGNLLYGYTF.

This clone was recorded a few times. The V call is TRBV6-5, the J call TRBJ1-2; D is unclear. This CDR3 has 15 residues. Germline V gene lookup returns CDR1 MNHEY and CDR2 SVGAGI. V was clipped by 7 bases and J by 2 bases, with 17 bases between them. The DNA of the CDR3 is TGTGCCAGCATCGAAAGGTGGTCGGGAAACTATGGCTACACCTTC. Translating it yields CASIERWSGNYGYTF.

The chain has TRBV14 and TRBJ1-6; D possibly corresponds to TRBD1 (5 bases). From germline, CDR1 is SGHDN and CDR2 FVKESK. The CDR3 has 17 residues. V was cut by 0 bases and J by 6 bases, with 15 bases left in between. The CDR3 DNA reads TGTGCCAGCAGCCAAGACCGTCGGGGGATTTCTAATTCACCCCTCCACTTT. This codes for CASSQDRRGISNSPLHF.

This chain connects TRBV4-1 to TRBJ2-5, with 10 bases that match TRBD2. Germline V lookup: CDR1 MGHRA, CDR2 YSYEKL. The V and J ends lost 1 base and 3 bases, in that order; junction bases with no gene match: 5. This CDR3 comprises 16 residues. This CDR3 is CASSQGQTSGEETQYF. Written as DNA, the CDR3 is TGCGCCAGCAGCCAAGGGCAAACTAGCGGGGAAGAGACCCAGTACTTC.

This sequence joins TRBV7-8 and TRBJ2-7, with TRBD2 as a possible D gene (5 bases). Per germline, CDR1 SGHVS and CDR2 FQNEAQ. The CDR3 consists of 17 residues. Trimming took 5 bases from V and 3 from J, leaving 23 bases between them. CDR3 loop: CASSDHLRAEGSYEQYF. The CDR3 nucleotides read TGTGCCAGCAGCGACCACCTGAGGGCCGAGGGTAGCTACGAGCAGTACTTC.

V usage is TRBV10-2 and J usage is TRBJ2-1, with 8 bases fitting TRBD2. The V gene's germline CDR1 is WSHSY and CDR2 SAAADI. V gave up 5 bases and J gave up 1 base; unmatched junction bases: 13. The length of the CDR3 is 18 residues. The chain's CDR3 is CASSWAISAGGSYNEQFF. The CDR3 nucleotides are TGCGCCAGCAGTTGGGCAATCTCGGCGGGGGGATCCTACAATGAGCAGTTCTTC.

This clone was seen a single time. V and J are TRBV25-1 and TRBJ2-5; TRBD1 matches 7 bases. Germline V gene lookup returns CDR1 MGHDK and CDR2 SYGVNS. The CDR3 runs 15 residues. Unmatched junction bases numbered 6, after V lost 4 bases and J lost 1 base. The CDR3 loop is CASSAQGQSQETQYF. DNA for the CDR3: TGTGCCAGCAGTGCGCAGGGACAGAGCCAAGAGACCCAGTACTTC.

This chain joins TRBV18 and TRBJ1-2; TRBD1 agrees at 9 bases. The CDR3 totals 16 residues. Germline trimming cut 4 bases from V and 1 base from J; bases unmatched to any gene: 7. CDR1 KGHSH and CDR2 LQKENI come from the germline V gene. The CDR3, as DNA: TGTGCCAGCTCACGGGGACAGGGCCAAAATAACTATGGCTACACCTTC. As protein: CASSRGQGQNNYGYTF. The full variable domain, its missing parts supplied by reference TRBV18 and TRBJ1-2, is NAGVMQNPRHLVRRRGQEARLRCSPMKGHSHVYWYRQLPEEGLKFMVYLQKENIIDESGMPKERFSAEFPKEGPSILRIQQVVRGDSAAYFCASSRGQGQNNYGYTFGSGTRLTVV.

The rearrangement links TRBV5-1 to TRBJ2-3; D remains unclear. V was clipped by 0 bases and J by 2 bases, with 10 bases between them. CDR1 and CDR2 (germline): SGHRS, YFSETQ. The CDR3 spans 15 residues. CDR3: CASSLVDYTTDTQYF. The CDR3 nucleotides read TGCGCCAGCAGCTTGGTAGATTATACCACAGATACGCAGTATTTT.

The chain links TRBV6-5 to TRBJ1-4; D remains unclear. Per the germline V gene, CDR1 is MNHEY and CDR2 is SVGAGI. The V gene lost 2 bases and the J gene lost 8 bases, with 9 bases spanning the gap. The CDR3 runs to 13 residues. CDR3 amino acids: CASSYNQAEKLFF. As DNA, the CDR3 is TGTGCCAGCAGTTACAATCAGGCAGAAAAACTGTTTTTT.